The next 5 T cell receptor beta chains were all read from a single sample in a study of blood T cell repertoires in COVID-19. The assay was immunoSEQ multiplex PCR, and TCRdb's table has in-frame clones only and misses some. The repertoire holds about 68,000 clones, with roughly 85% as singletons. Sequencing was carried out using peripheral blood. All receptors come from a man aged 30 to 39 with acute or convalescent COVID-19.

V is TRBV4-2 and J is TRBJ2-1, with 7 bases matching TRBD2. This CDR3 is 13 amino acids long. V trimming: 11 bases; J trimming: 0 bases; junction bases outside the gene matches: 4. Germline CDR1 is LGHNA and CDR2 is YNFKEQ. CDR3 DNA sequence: TGTGCCTCCCGGGACTACTCCTACAATGAGCAGTTCTTC. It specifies CASRDYSYNEQFF.

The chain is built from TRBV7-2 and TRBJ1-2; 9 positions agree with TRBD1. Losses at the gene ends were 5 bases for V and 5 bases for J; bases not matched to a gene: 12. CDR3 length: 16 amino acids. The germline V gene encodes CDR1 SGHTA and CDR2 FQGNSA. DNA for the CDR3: TGTGCCAGCAGCGGAACAACAGGGGGCTTCGGGTATGGCTACACCTTC. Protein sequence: CASSGTTGGFGYGYTF.

CDR3 nucleotides: TGTGCCAGCAGCTTAGACGGGGGACAGCCCCAGCATTTT. Translated, it gives CASSLDGGQPQHF. The chain recombines TRBV7-2 with TRBJ1-5; D perhaps matches TRBD1 (5 bases). V lost 1 base to trimming and J lost 7 bases, with 8 bases between them. CDR1 and CDR2 from the germline V gene are SGHTA and FQGNSA. The CDR3 extends over 13 amino acids.

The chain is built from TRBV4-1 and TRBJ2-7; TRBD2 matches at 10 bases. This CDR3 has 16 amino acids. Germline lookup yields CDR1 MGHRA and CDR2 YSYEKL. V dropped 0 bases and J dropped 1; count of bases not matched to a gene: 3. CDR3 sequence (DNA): TGCGCCAGCAGCCAAGATGCTAGCGGGGGTTCCTACGAGCAGTACTTC. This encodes CASSQDASGGSYEQYF.

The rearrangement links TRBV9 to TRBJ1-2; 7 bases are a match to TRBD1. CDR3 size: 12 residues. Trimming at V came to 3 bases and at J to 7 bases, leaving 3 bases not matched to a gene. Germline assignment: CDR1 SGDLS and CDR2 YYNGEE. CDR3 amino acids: CASSANRGGYTF. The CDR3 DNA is TGTGCCAGCAGCGCAAACAGGGGTGGCTACACCTTC.